These 10 T cell receptor beta chains came from one sample sequenced in a study of blood T cell repertoires in COVID-19. Measured with immunoSEQ multiplex PCR; TCRdb has only the in-frame clones, and not every one. Among some 300,000 clones, over 85% were seen once, and the ten largest hold 2.5% to 3.5%. Sequenced material: PBMCs or T cells enriched from blood (not recorded which). The receptors were sampled from a woman aged 45-60 years who had been exposed to COVID-19.

V is TRBV5-1 and J is TRBJ1-4; possible D gene TRBD1, 6 bases. Germline V gene data show CDR1 as SGHRS and CDR2 as YFSETQ. The CDR3 length is 15 residues. Deletions cut 3 bases from V and 7 bases from J, with 16 bases between. The CDR3 DNA is TGCGCCAGCAGCTCTTCAGGGGTGTTCAGTGAAAAACTGTTTTTT. Encoded protein: CASSSSGVFSEKLFF.

This clone was seen once. The chain uses TRBV9 and TRBJ2-7; D is uncertain. Germline-derived CDR1 and CDR2 are SGDLS and YYNGEE. V shed 0 bases and J shed 3 bases, with 10 bases lying between them. This CDR3 comprises 14 residues. The DNA of the CDR3 is TGTGCCAGCAGCGTAGGAGGCGTCAACTACGAGCAGTACTTC. Translated: CASSVGGVNYEQYF.

This clone has a single count. The chain employs TRBV27 and TRBJ2-7; TRBD2 aligns across 8 bases. V lost 5 bases, J lost 3 bases, and 9 bases stayed unmatched. Germline assignment: CDR1 MNHEY and CDR2 SMNVEV (reference sequence). The CDR3 sequence is 15 residues long. The CDR3, as DNA: TGTGCCAGCAGTATTATAGCGGGGACCAGCTACGAGCAGTACTTC. This sequence encodes CASSIIAGTSYEQYF.

This clone came up once. J is TRBJ1-6 and V is TRBV28; 9 nucleotides line up with TRBD1. The CDR3 extends over 16 amino acids. Losses at the gene ends were 5 bases for V and 6 bases for J; bases not matched to a gene: 8. Germline loops: CDR1 MDHEN, CDR2 SYDVKM. CDR3 sequence (DNA): TGTGCCAGCAGTGCCACCGGGACAGGGTCTAATTCACCCCTCCACTTT. This codes for CASSATGTGSNSPLHF.

In nucleotides, the CDR3 is TGTGCCAGCAGTGATCCATCTAGCGGGGGAGTCACAGATACGCAGTATTTT. The encoded protein is CASSDPSSGGVTDTQYF. The chain joins TRBV25-1 to TRBJ2-3; 10 bases are a match to TRBD2. The CDR3 runs to 17 residues. V was pared by 3 bases and J by 2 bases, with 8 bases of the junction left unmatched. Per germline, CDR1 MGHDK and CDR2 SYGVNS. The variable domain in full, with the rest retrieved from reference TRBV25-1 and TRBJ2-3, is EADIYQTPRYLVIGTGKKITLECSQTMGHDKMYWYQQDPGMELHLIHYSYGVNSTEKGDLSSESTVSRIRTEHFPLTLESARPSHTSQYLCASSDPSSGGVTDTQYFGPGTRLTVL.

The chain is built from TRBV5-1 and TRBJ2-7; TRBD2 is a possible D gene (5 bases). Germline V gene lookup returns CDR1 SGHRS and CDR2 YFSETQ. V gave up 5 bases and J gave up 2 bases, with 11 bases separating them. The CDR3 has 13 amino acids. The CDR3 DNA reads as TGCGCCAGCAGGCTGGCCGGGACCTACGAGCAGTACTTC. Amino acids: CASRLAGTYEQYF.

The genes are TRBV2 and TRBJ1-6; possible D gene TRBD1, 5 bases. V lost 7 bases and J 9 bases, leaving 16 bases between the germline ends. The CDR3 contains 14 residues. Germline CDR1 SNHLY, CDR2 FYNNEI. In DNA form, the CDR3 reads TGTGCCAGCACCTTTCAGGGCATGGGTTCACCCCTCCACTTT. Encoded protein: CASTFQGMGSPLHF.

This clone has just one count. This chain joins TRBV29-1 and TRBJ1-5; TRBD1 aligns across 9 bases. Germline CDR1 is SQVTM and CDR2 is ANQGSEA. V dropped 4 bases and J dropped 4; count of bases not matched to a gene: 11. The length of the CDR3 is 16 residues. The CDR3 region has the DNA TGCAGCGTTGTTACAACGGGACAGGGAATAAATCAGCCCCAGCATTTT. Translation: CSVVTTGQGINQPQHF.

V usage is TRBV5-1 and J usage is TRBJ1-6, with D unresolved. CDR3 length equals 16 residues. Trimming stripped 4 bases from V and 0 bases from J, with 11 bases between. Germline-derived CDR1 and CDR2 are SGHRS and YFSETQ. The CDR3 sequence is CASSVLGHSYNSPLHF. In nucleotides, the CDR3 is TGCGCCAGCAGCGTACTTGGGCACTCCTATAATTCACCCCTCCACTTT.

The chain couples TRBV18 to TRBJ2-5, with a tentative D call TRBD2 (6 bases). CDR3 length equals 15 residues. V was pared by 3 bases and J by 1 base, with 12 bases between. Germline CDR1 KGHSH, CDR2 LQKENI. CDR3 sequence (DNA): TGTGCCAGCTCACCGACCTTGCGGGGCCAAGAGACCCAGTACTTC. Encoded protein: CASSPTLRGQETQYF.